Following are 8 T cell receptor beta chains from one sample sequenced in a study of cytomegalovirus exposure and HLA in healthy donors. Primers for the PCR totalled 60 Vbeta and 13 Jbeta. Libraries were prepared by immunoSEQ multiplex PCR; TCRdb keeps only in-frame clonotypes and omits some of them. Here the sample spans 75,000 to 90,000 clones, about 85% being singletons. The sequencing sample was made of PBMCs. These receptors came from a man aged 35-49 years in good health and CMV-seropositive.

V is TRBV5-4 and J is TRBJ2-1, with a tentative D call TRBD1 (5 bases). The CDR3 contains 12 residues. From germline, CDR1 is SGHNT and CDR2 YYREEE (reference sequence). Trimming removed 5 bases at V and 7 bases at J, with 10 bases between. The CDR3 loop reads CASSYDSNEQFF. The CDR3 DNA sequence: TGTGCCAGCAGTTATGACAGTAATGAGCAGTTCTTC.

There are a few counts of this clone. The V call is TRBV19, the J call TRBJ2-2; 11 bases map to TRBD2. After removal of 5 bases from V and 1 base from J, the junction contained 0 bases not matched to a gene. CDR1 and CDR2 from the germline V gene are LNHDA and SQIVND (reference sequence). The length of the CDR3 is 15 residues. The CDR3 loop is CASSLAGGNTGELFF. The DNA for the CDR3 is TGTGCCAGTAGTCTAGCGGGGGGGAACACCGGGGAGCTGTTTTTT.

The V gene is TRBV6-1, the J gene TRBJ1-2; tentative D call: TRBD1 (5 bases). This CDR3 has 18 amino acids. Germline V gene lookup returns CDR1 MNHNS and CDR2 SASEGT. Trimming shortened V by 4 bases and J by 4 bases, and 25 bases separated the two germline ends. CDR3 nucleotides: TGTGCCAGCAGTGTTGCCGGCACATTGGGGCTAGTTGGCTATGGCTACACCTTC. Its protein product is CASSVAGTLGLVGYGYTF.

The genes are TRBV7-6 and TRBJ2-5; D uncertain. CDR3 size: 17 residues. The germline V gene encodes CDR1 SGHVS and CDR2 FNYEAQ. The V gene lost 5 bases and the J gene lost 4 bases, with 23 bases spanning the gap. The CDR3 DNA reads TGTGCCAGCAGCCTCGGTCCCGGGTCTAGACTCGGAGAGACCCAGTACTTC. It encodes CASSLGPGSRLGETQYF. The entire variable domain, with the rest obtained from reference TRBV7-6 and TRBJ2-5, is as follows: GAGVSQSPRYKVTKRGQDVALRCDPISGHVSLYWYRQALGQGPEFLTYFNYEAQQDKSGLPNDRFSAERPEGSISTLTIQRTEQRDSAMYRCASSLGPGSRLGETQYFGPGTRLLVL.

J is TRBJ1-3 and V is TRBV9; maybe TRBD1 (5 bases). Germline lookup yields CDR1 SGDLS and CDR2 YYNGEE. The CDR3 totals 15 residues. Trimming removed 5 bases from V and 0 bases from J, with 12 bases in between. CDR3 DNA sequence: TGTGCCAGCAGTCCGACAGCCACCTCTGGAAACACCATATATTTT. This translates into CASSPTATSGNTIYF.

J is TRBJ1-5 and V is TRBV28, with a weak D call TRBD1 (5 bases). This CDR3 spans 16 amino acids. V was clipped by 4 bases and J by 6 bases, with 19 bases between them. CDR1 and CDR2 from the germline V gene are MDHEN and SYDVKM. The CDR3 coding sequence is TGTGCCAGCAGTTCTCTTGTGGCAGGGAGGTTTCAGCCCCAGCATTTT. Its protein is CASSSLVAGRFQPQHF. The full variable domain, with the rest looked up from reference TRBV28 and TRBJ1-5, is DVKVTQSSRYLVKRTGEKVFLECVQDMDHENMFWYRQDPGLGLRLIYFSYDVKMKEKGDIPEGYSVSREKKERFSLILESASTNQTSMYLCASSSLVAGRFQPQHFGDGTRLSIL.

V gene TRBV5-1 combines with J gene TRBJ2-7; tentatively, D is TRBD2 (6 bases). CDR1 is SGHRS, CDR2 YFSETQ, per germline. The V gene lost 0 bases and the J gene lost 6 bases, with 16 bases spanning the gap. The CDR3 has 15 amino acids. The CDR3 bases are TGCGCCAGCAGCTTGGCCCGCGGACTCGGGGGCGAGCAGTACTTC. As protein: CASSLARGLGGEQYF.

A word on this clone: This specimen includes other DNA sequences encoding the same CDR3. The genes are TRBV7-2 and TRBJ2-7, with 8 positions matching TRBD2. J was trimmed by 5 bases and V by 6 bases; bases with no gene match: 24. Germline V gives CDR1 SGHTA, CDR2 FQGNSA. The CDR3 totals 19 residues. CDR3 amino acids: CASSLPRALHREGIDEQYF. DNA of the CDR3: TGTGCCAGCAGTTTACCTAGAGCCCTCCACCGGGAGGGAATCGACGAGCAGTACTTC.